A selection of T cell receptor beta chains follows, all from one sample in a study of blood T cell repertoires in COVID-19. Profiled with immunoSEQ multiplex PCR; TCRdb holds only in-frame clones, not every one. This table holds tens of thousands of clones, roughly 83% found once. Sequences were obtained from peripheral blood. Receptor source: a man in his 70s with active COVID-19. Both conserved end residues are part of each CDR3. D genes are given only for firm matches. Where a row states a size, it is once, few, many or the class of an expanded clone; other rows omit it.

v_call: TRBV7-2
j_call: TRBJ1-1
clone_size: once
cdr3_length: 17
d_call: NA
cdr3_nt: TGTGCCAGCAGCTTACCCCGAACTACAGGGTTTCGCACTGAAGCTTTCTTT
cdr3_aa: CASSLPRTTGFRTEAFF

v_call: TRBV3-1/TRBV3-2
j_call: TRBJ1-4
clone_size: NA
cdr3_length: 15
d_call: TRBD1
cdr3_nt: TGTGCCAGCAGCCAATTCTCGACAGGGCGGGAAAAACTGTTTTTT
cdr3_aa: CASSQFSTGREKLFF

v_call: TRBV30
j_call: TRBJ2-7
clone_size: NA
cdr3_length: 15
d_call: TRBD1
cdr3_nt: TGTGCCTGGAGGAACATCGGGACAGCATCCTACGAGCAGTACTTC
cdr3_aa: CAWRNIGTASYEQYF

v_call: TRBV6-6
j_call: TRBJ2-3
clone_size: NA
cdr3_length: 15
d_call: TRBD2
cdr3_nt: TGTGCCAGCAGTCCCCGGACTAGTTCCACAGATACGCAGTATTTT
cdr3_aa: CASSPRTSSTDTQYF

v_call: TRBV3-1/TRBV3-2
j_call: TRBJ1-1
clone_size: NA
cdr3_length: 16
d_call: TRBD1
cdr3_nt: TGTGCCAGCAGCCCCGGGACAGGGGCGCCAAACACTGAAGCTTTCTTT
cdr3_aa: CASSPGTGAPNTEAFF

v_call: TRBV2
j_call: TRBJ1-2
clone_size: few
cdr3_length: 14
d_call: TRBD1
cdr3_nt: TGTGCCAGCAGAGGCGACAGGGCAAACTATGGCTACACCTTC
cdr3_aa: CASRGDRANYGYTF

v_call: TRBV10-3
j_call: TRBJ1-2
clone_size: NA
cdr3_length: 14
d_call: NA
cdr3_nt: TGTGCCATCAGTGAGCAACTCCTACAGGGATGGTACACCTTC
cdr3_aa: CAISEQLLQGWYTF

v_call: TRBV5-1
j_call: TRBJ2-1
clone_size: NA
cdr3_length: 13
d_call: NA
cdr3_nt: TGCGCCAGCAGCTTGGATGACAGCAATGAGCAGTTCTTC
cdr3_aa: CASSLDDSNEQFF

v_call: TRBV24-1
j_call: TRBJ1-2
clone_size: NA
cdr3_length: 13
d_call: TRBD1
cdr3_nt: TGTGCCACCAGTGAAAGGACAGGCTCTGGCTACACCTTC
cdr3_aa: CATSERTGSGYTF

v_call: TRBV5-6
j_call: TRBJ2-7
clone_size: NA
cdr3_length: 14
d_call: TRBD2
cdr3_nt: TGTGCCAGCAGTGACGGACTAGCGCTTCACGAGCAGTACTTC
cdr3_aa: CASSDGLALHEQYF

v_call: TRBV6-6
j_call: TRBJ1-5
clone_size: NA
cdr3_length: 11
d_call: NA
cdr3_nt: TGTGCCAGCAGCCCGGGGCAGCCCCAGCATTTT
cdr3_aa: CASSPGQPQHF

v_call: TRBV9
j_call: TRBJ2-5
clone_size: NA
cdr3_length: 15
d_call: NA
cdr3_nt: TGTGCCAGCAGCGTAGCTGGAGGGAGCGCAGAGACCCAGTACTTC
cdr3_aa: CASSVAGGSAETQYF

v_call: TRBV6-2/TRBV6-3
j_call: TRBJ2-7
clone_size: NA
cdr3_length: 13
d_call: NA
cdr3_nt: TGTGCCAGCAGTTCGGGGGTCTCCTACGAGCAGTACTTC
cdr3_aa: CASSSGVSYEQYF

v_call: TRBV6-5
j_call: TRBJ2-5
clone_size: NA
cdr3_length: 13
d_call: NA
cdr3_nt: TGTGCCAGCAGTTACCTCTCTCAAGAGACCCAGTACTTC
cdr3_aa: CASSYLSQETQYF

v_call: TRBV29-1
j_call: TRBJ2-7
clone_size: NA
cdr3_length: 14
d_call: NA
cdr3_nt: TGCAGCGTTGAAGGTCCGGGGTCCCCCTACGAGCAGTACTTC
cdr3_aa: CSVEGPGSPYEQYF

v_call: TRBV4-2
j_call: TRBJ2-1
clone_size: NA
cdr3_length: 15
d_call: NA
cdr3_nt: TGTGCCAGCAGCCAAGGGGGGGGGCTATTCAATGAGCAGTTCTTC
cdr3_aa: CASSQGGGLFNEQFF

v_call: TRBV14
j_call: TRBJ1-2
clone_size: NA
cdr3_length: 15
d_call: NA
cdr3_nt: TGTGCCAGCAGCCAATACCTACAGGGAGGGGATGGCTACACCTTC
cdr3_aa: CASSQYLQGGDGYTF

v_call: TRBV5-1
j_call: TRBJ1-3
clone_size: NA
cdr3_length: 14
d_call: NA
cdr3_nt: TGCGCCAGCAGCCAAAACAGGGCTGGAAACACCATATATTTT
cdr3_aa: CASSQNRAGNTIYF

v_call: TRBV2
j_call: TRBJ2-7
clone_size: NA
cdr3_length: 14
d_call: TRBD2
cdr3_nt: TGTGCCAGCAGCTCTAGCGGGGGGGCTGTCGAGCAGTACTTC
cdr3_aa: CASSSSGGAVEQYF

v_call: TRBV2
j_call: TRBJ2-6
clone_size: NA
cdr3_length: 15
d_call: TRBD1
cdr3_nt: TGTGCCAGCAGTACGGACAGGGCTGGGGCCAACGTCCTGACTTTC
cdr3_aa: CASSTDRAGANVLTF

v_call: TRBV19
j_call: TRBJ2-5
clone_size: NA
cdr3_length: 13
d_call: NA
cdr3_nt: TGTGCCAGTAGTACAGGGCCTGGGGAGACCCAGTACTTC
cdr3_aa: CASSTGPGETQYF

v_call: TRBV29-1
j_call: TRBJ1-2
clone_size: NA
cdr3_length: 12
d_call: NA
cdr3_nt: TGCAGCGTTTTCACACCGAACTATGGCTACACCTTC
cdr3_aa: CSVFTPNYGYTF

v_call: TRBV11-2
j_call: TRBJ2-5
clone_size: once
cdr3_length: 14
d_call: TRBD2
cdr3_nt: TGTGCCAGCAGCTCAGGACTAGCGGGAGAGACCCAGTACTTC
cdr3_aa: CASSSGLAGETQYF

v_call: TRBV2
j_call: TRBJ2-3
clone_size: NA
cdr3_length: 15
d_call: NA
cdr3_nt: TGTGCCAGCAGTGAGGGCCAGGGTGGGACAGATACGCAGTATTTT
cdr3_aa: CASSEGQGGTDTQYF

v_call: TRBV4-1
j_call: TRBJ1-2
clone_size: few
cdr3_length: 17
d_call: TRBD1
cdr3_nt: TGCGCCAGCAGCCAGAGTAGCAGGACAGGGGAGTCTGATGGCTACACCTTC
cdr3_aa: CASSQSSRTGESDGYTF

v_call: TRBV7-9
j_call: TRBJ2-6
clone_size: NA
cdr3_length: 17
d_call: TRBD1
cdr3_nt: TGTGCCAGCAGCCGTTGGACAGGAAACTCTGGGGCCAACGTCCTGACTTTC
cdr3_aa: CASSRWTGNSGANVLTF

v_call: TRBV11-2
j_call: TRBJ2-1
clone_size: NA
cdr3_length: 15
d_call: NA
cdr3_nt: TGTGCCAGCAGCCAGGAGGCTCCCCCCTACAATGAGCAGTTCTTC
cdr3_aa: CASSQEAPPYNEQFF

v_call: TRBV11-2
j_call: TRBJ2-5
clone_size: NA
cdr3_length: 16
d_call: TRBD2
cdr3_nt: TGTGCCAGCAGCTATCGACTAGCGGGGGGTCAAGAGACCCAGTACTTC
cdr3_aa: CASSYRLAGGQETQYF

v_call: TRBV10-3
j_call: TRBJ2-7
clone_size: NA
cdr3_length: 14
d_call: NA
cdr3_nt: TGTGCCATCAGTGTGGGGCCCAGCTCCTACGAGCAGTACTTC
cdr3_aa: CAISVGPSSYEQYF

v_call: TRBV6-1
j_call: TRBJ2-3
clone_size: NA
cdr3_length: 16
d_call: NA
cdr3_nt: TGTGCCAGCAGTGAAGATCTCTACGGGAGCACAGATACGCAGTATTTT
cdr3_aa: CASSEDLYGSTDTQYF

v_call: TRBV4-2
j_call: TRBJ2-3
clone_size: NA
cdr3_length: 18
d_call: NA
cdr3_nt: TGTGCCAGCAGCCAAGTCGCTGGGGCGACTCAAGGCACAGATACGCAGTATTTT
cdr3_aa: CASSQVAGATQGTDTQYF

v_call: TRBV5-1
j_call: TRBJ2-1
clone_size: NA
cdr3_length: 16
d_call: TRBD2
cdr3_nt: TGCGCCAGCAGCCCGCAGCCAGCGGGAGACTACAATGAGCAGTTCTTC
cdr3_aa: CASSPQPAGDYNEQFF

v_call: TRBV6-6
j_call: TRBJ2-1
clone_size: NA
cdr3_length: 13
d_call: NA
cdr3_nt: TGTGCCAGCCTAACGGGGGTTGGCTATGAGCAGTTCTTC
cdr3_aa: CASLTGVGYEQFF